This T cell receptor (beta chain) was found in a study of cytomegalovirus exposure and HLA in healthy donors. At the level of the study: An earlier analysis found fewer than 140 million unique TCR beta sequences from 150 million to 200 million T cells.

Points from the study as a whole: In a later analysis, HLA-C alleles had the fewest associated TCRs, DRB1 alleles the most. Productive rates of about 90% or about 30% were seen for most TCR beta V segments in an earlier analysis.

A word on this clone: Antigen unknown. One end of the junction is discordant with germline, which a read error may explain.

The study ran its PCR with 60 Vbeta and 13 Jbeta primers. The table came from immunoSEQ multiplex PCR; TCRdb's copy has only in-frame clones and leaves some out. In the table there are roughly 240,000 clones, 70% to 90% of which are singletons. The germline gives CDR1 LNHDA, CDR2 SQIVND (reference sequence). The CDR3 has 14 residues. Sequenced material: PBMCs. J is TRBJ2-2 and V is TRBV19, with 9 positions matching TRBD1. The sequence was obtained from a girl aged 2-10 years in good health and CMV-seronegative. The DNA of the CDR3 is TGTGCCAGTAGGGGGACAGGGAACTCCGGGGAGCTGTTTTTT. This gives the protein CASRGTGNSGELFF.